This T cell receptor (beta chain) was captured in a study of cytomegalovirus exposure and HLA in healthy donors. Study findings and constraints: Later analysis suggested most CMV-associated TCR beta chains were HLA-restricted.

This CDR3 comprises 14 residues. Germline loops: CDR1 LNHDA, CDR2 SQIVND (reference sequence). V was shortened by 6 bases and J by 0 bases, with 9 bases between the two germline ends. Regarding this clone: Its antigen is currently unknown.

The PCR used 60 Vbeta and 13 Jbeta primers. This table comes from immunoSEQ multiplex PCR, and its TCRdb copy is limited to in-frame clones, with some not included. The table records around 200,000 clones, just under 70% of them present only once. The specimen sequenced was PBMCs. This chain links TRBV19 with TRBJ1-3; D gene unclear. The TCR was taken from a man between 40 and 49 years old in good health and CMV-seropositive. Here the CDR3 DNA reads TGTGCCAGTAGCCCGACTTACTCTGGAAACACCATATATTTT. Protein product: CASSPTYSGNTIYF.